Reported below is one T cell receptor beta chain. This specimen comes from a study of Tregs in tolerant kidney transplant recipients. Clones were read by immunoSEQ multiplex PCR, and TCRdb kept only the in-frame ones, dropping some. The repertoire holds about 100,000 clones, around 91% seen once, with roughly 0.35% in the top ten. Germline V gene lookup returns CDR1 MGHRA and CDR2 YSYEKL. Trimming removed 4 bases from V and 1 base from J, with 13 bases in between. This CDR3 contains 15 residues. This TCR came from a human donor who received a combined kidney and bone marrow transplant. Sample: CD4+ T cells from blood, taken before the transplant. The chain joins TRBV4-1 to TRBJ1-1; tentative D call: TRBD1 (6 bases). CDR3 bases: TGCGCCAGCAGCCTCCGGACAGATTGGAACACTGAAGCTTTCTTT. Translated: CASSLRTDWNTEAFF.